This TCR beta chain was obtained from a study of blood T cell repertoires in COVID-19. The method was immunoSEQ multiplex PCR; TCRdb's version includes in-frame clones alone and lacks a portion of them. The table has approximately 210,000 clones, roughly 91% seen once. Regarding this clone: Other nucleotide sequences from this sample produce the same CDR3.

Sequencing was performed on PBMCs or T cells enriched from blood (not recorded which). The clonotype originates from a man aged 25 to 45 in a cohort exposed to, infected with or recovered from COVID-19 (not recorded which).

CDR3: CASSSGLAYNEQFF. The CDR3 nucleotides are TGTGCCAGCAGCTCGGGACTAGCCTACAATGAGCAGTTCTTC. The V gene is TRBV11-2, the J gene TRBJ2-1; 8 bases line up with TRBD2. Germline assignment: CDR1 SGHAT and CDR2 FQNNGV. The CDR3 has 14 amino acids. J gave up 2 bases and V 4 bases, and 1 base lay outside the gene matches.